This TCR beta chain was captured by sequencing in a study of blood T cell repertoires in COVID-19. Germline values: CDR1 SGHRS, CDR2 YFSETQ. This CDR3 comprises 15 residues. Losses at the gene ends were 4 bases for V and 1 base for J; bases not matched to a gene: 7. Produced via immunoSEQ multiplex PCR; TCRdb's table is partial and in-frame only. Of roughly 45,000 clones listed, about 91% were seen once; the top ten hold 15%. The V and J genes are TRBV5-1 and TRBJ1-2; 7 nucleotides agree with TRBD1. This TCR came from a man aged 55 to 70 with active COVID-19. The sequenced sample was peripheral blood. CDR3 loop: CASSPGQAINYGYTF. CDR3 nucleotide sequence: TGCGCCAGCAGCCCCGGACAGGCGATTAACTATGGCTACACCTTC. The full variable domain, in which reference TRBV5-1 and TRBJ1-2 provide the parts outside the CDR3, is KAGVTQTPRYLIKTRGQQVTLSCSPISGHRSVSWYQQTPGQGLQFLFEYFSETQRNKGNFPGRFSGRQFSNSRSEMNVSTLELGDSALYLCASSPGQAINYGYTFGSGTRLTVV.